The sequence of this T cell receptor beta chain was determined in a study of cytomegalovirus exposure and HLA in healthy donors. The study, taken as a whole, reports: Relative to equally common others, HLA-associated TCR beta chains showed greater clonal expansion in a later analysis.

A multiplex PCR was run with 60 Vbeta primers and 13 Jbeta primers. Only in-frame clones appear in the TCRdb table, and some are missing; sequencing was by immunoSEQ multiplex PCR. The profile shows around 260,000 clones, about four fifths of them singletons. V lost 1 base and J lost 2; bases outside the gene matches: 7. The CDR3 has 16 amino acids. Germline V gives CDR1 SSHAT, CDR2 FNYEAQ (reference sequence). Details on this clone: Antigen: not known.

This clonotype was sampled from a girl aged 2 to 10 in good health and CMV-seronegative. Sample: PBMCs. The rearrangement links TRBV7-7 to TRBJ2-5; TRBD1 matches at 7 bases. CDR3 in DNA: TGTGCCAGCAGCTTAGGAAACCCGGGACAGCAAGAGACCCAGTACTTC. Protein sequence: CASSLGNPGQQETQYF.